The 22 T cell receptor beta chains reported below all come from one sample, sequenced in a study of blood T cell repertoires in COVID-19. This table comes from immunoSEQ multiplex PCR, and its TCRdb copy is limited to in-frame clones, with some not included. The table lists some 450,000 clones, 70% to 90% of them singletons, with about 0.91% in the top ten. Sequencing used peripheral blood. Source of these receptors: a man aged 18 to 29 with COVID-19, enrolled during active disease.

J is TRBJ2-3 and V is TRBV6-5, with 8 bases matching TRBD1. Germline values: CDR1 MNHEY, CDR2 SVGAGI. The junction had 2 bases not matched to a gene; V was cut back by 7 bases and J by 8 bases. CDR3 length: 11 amino acids. CDR3 sequence (DNA): TGTGCCAGCACGACAGGGGTTACGCAGTATTTT. Amino acids: CASTTGVTQYF.

The V gene is TRBV24-1, the J gene TRBJ1-5; a weak D match, TRBD1 (5 bases). The germline V and J ends were trimmed by 5 bases and 3 bases, with 10 bases remaining between them. This CDR3 comprises 14 residues. Germline assignment: CDR1 KGHDR and CDR2 SFDVKD. Here the CDR3 DNA reads TGTGCCACCAGTGGAAAGGGGAACAATCAGCCCCAGCATTTT. This gives the protein CATSGKGNNQPQHF.

The V gene is TRBV19, the J gene TRBJ2-6; 7 positions agree with TRBD2. CDR1 and CDR2 (germline): LNHDA, SQIVND (reference sequence). The V gene end was trimmed by 6 bases and the J gene end by 1 base; junction bases not matched to a gene: 9. The CDR3 length is 17 residues. The chain's CDR3 is CASRTAREASGANVLTF. The CDR3 DNA reads as TGTGCCAGTAGGACAGCACGGGAGGCTTCTGGGGCCAACGTCCTGACTTTC.

For this clone: At one of its ends the junction is not consistent with the germline gene, which may arise from a read error. The chain joins TRBV7-8 to TRBJ2-3; TRBD2 matches at 10 bases. From germline, CDR1 is SGHVS and CDR2 FQNEAQ. This CDR3 is built from 14 residues. In nucleotides, the CDR3 is TGTGCCAGCACCTTAGCGGGAGGCCTTGGAACGCAGTATTTT. This encodes CASTLAGGLGTQYF. The full variable domain, rest sourced from reference TRBV7-8 and TRBJ2-3, is GAGVSQSPRYKVAKRGQDVALRCDPISGHVSLFWYQQALGQGPEFLTYFQNEAQLDKSGLPSDRFFAERPEGSVSTLKIQRTQQEDSAVYLCASTLAGGLGTQYFGPGTRLTVL.

The V call is TRBV5-1, the J call TRBJ1-4, with 9 positions matching TRBD1. The ends lost 3 bases at V and 5 bases at J; junction bases unmatched: 8. Germline CDR1 SGHRS, CDR2 YFSETQ. This CDR3 has 16 amino acids. The CDR3 protein is CASSSTGQGSNEKLFF. As DNA, the CDR3 is TGCGCCAGCAGCTCGACAGGACAGGGGTCAAATGAAAAACTGTTTTTT. The complete variable domain, with remaining parts taken from reference TRBV5-1 and TRBJ1-4, reads KAGVTQTPRYLIKTRGQQVTLSCSPISGHRSVSWYQQTPGQGLQFLFEYFSETQRNKGNFPGRFSGRQFSNSRSEMNVSTLELGDSALYLCASSSTGQGSNEKLFFGSGTQLSVL.

The gene calls are TRBV7-2 and TRBJ1-1; D is unclear. This CDR3 has 14 amino acids. Germline CDR1 is SGHTA and CDR2 is FQGNSA. With 5 bases removed from V and 1 base from J, the gap between germline ends came to 11 bases. DNA of the CDR3: TGTGCCAGCAGCCTATCCCCAGGGAACACTGAAGCTTTCTTT. Its protein is CASSLSPGNTEAFF.

The V and J genes are TRBV30 and TRBJ2-1, with D possibly TRBD2 on 5 matching bases. V was cut by 8 bases and J by 0 bases, with 8 bases left in between. The CDR3 consists of 12 residues. The germline V gene encodes CDR1 GTSNPN and CDR2 SVGIG (reference sequence). The CDR3 bases are TGTGCCCTGAGGGCCTCCTACAATGAGCAGTTCTTC. This codes for CALRASYNEQFF.

The chain uses TRBV7-6 and TRBJ2-6; a possible D gene is TRBD1 (5 bases). Trimming stripped 1 base from V and 1 base from J, with 14 bases between. This CDR3 contains 18 residues. Germline V lookup: CDR1 SGHVS, CDR2 FNYEAQ. As DNA, the CDR3 is TGTGCCAGCAGCTTAGTACCTGACAGACCTTCTGGGGCCAACGTCCTGACTTTC. Translating it yields CASSLVPDRPSGANVLTF. The variable domain in full, with the rest retrieved from reference TRBV7-6 and TRBJ2-6, is GAGVSQSPRYKVTKRGQDVALRCDPISGHVSLYWYRQALGQGPEFLTYFNYEAQQDKSGLPNDRFSAERPEGSISTLTIQRTEQRDSAMYRCASSLVPDRPSGANVLTFGAGSRLTVL.

The chain combines TRBV3-1 (or the pseudogene TRBV3-2) with TRBJ1-1; D call uncertain. Between the trimmed V and J ends, which lost 2 bases and 1 base, there was a span of 8 bases. Germline V lookup: CDR1 LGHDT, CDR2 YNNKEL (reference sequence). The CDR3 runs to 14 residues. For the CDR3, the DNA is TGTGCCAGCAGCCAACCCGGGAGGAACACTGAAGCTTTCTTT. Encoded protein: CASSQPGRNTEAFF.

The V and J genes are TRBV7-9 and TRBJ2-3; 7 bases agree with TRBD2. V was clipped by 2 bases and J by 5 bases; unmatched bases: 7. The CDR3 runs 15 residues. Germline V lookup: CDR1 SEHNR, CDR2 FQNEAQ (reference sequence). CDR3 sequence (DNA): TGTGCCAGCAGCTTAACCAGCGGGGCGGGAGATACGCAGTATTTT. Its translation is CASSLTSGAGDTQYF.

The gene calls are TRBV30 and TRBJ2-2, with a weak D call TRBD1 (5 bases). Per germline, CDR1 GTSNPN and CDR2 SVGIG (reference sequence). Trimming took off 1 base at V and 7 bases at J, with 16 bases between the two ends. The CDR3 runs 15 residues. The CDR3 DNA sequence: TGTGCCTGGAGTGGGGCAAAACAGGTCGTCGGGGAGCTGTTTTTT. Translation: CAWSGAKQVVGELFF.

This chain uses TRBV19 with TRBJ1-4; D perhaps matches TRBD1 (5 bases). CDR3 length equals 13 residues. V lost 11 bases, J lost 7 bases, and 17 bases lay in between. CDR1 is LNHDA and CDR2 is SQIVND in the germline V gene (reference sequence). The CDR3 nucleotides are TGTGCCTGCATAGGGCAGGGAAGTGAAAAACTGTTTTTT. Translation gives CACIGQGSEKLFF. Using reference TRBV19 and TRBJ1-4 for the parts outside the CDR3, the full variable domain is DGGITQSPKYLFRKEGQNVTLSCEQNLNHDAMYWYRQDPGQGLRLIYYSQIVNDFQKGDIAEGYSVSREKKESFPLTVTSAQKNPTAFYLCACIGQGSEKLFFGSGTQLSVL.

V gene TRBV19 combines with J gene TRBJ1-1; TRBD1 aligns across 7 bases. Germline V lookup: CDR1 LNHDA, CDR2 SQIVND (reference sequence). The CDR3 loop spans 15 amino acids. The trim removed 5 bases at V and 0 bases at J, leaving 6 bases unmatched. The CDR3 sequence is CASSEGAEMNTEAFF. The CDR3 DNA is TGTGCCAGTAGTGAGGGGGCCGAAATGAACACTGAAGCTTTCTTT.

The DNA of the CDR3 is TGTGCCAGCAGCCTGGAAGGGGACTATGGCTACACCTTC. Residues: CASSLEGDYGYTF. The rearrangement links TRBV6-5 to TRBJ1-2; maybe TRBD1 (5 bases). V was trimmed by 6 bases and J by 3 bases, leaving 11 bases between them. Germline V gene sequence: CDR1 MNHEY, CDR2 SVGAGI. The CDR3 spans 13 residues.

The chain joins TRBV6-1 to TRBJ2-3; D is perhaps TRBD2 (5 bases). The CDR3 loop spans 13 amino acids. The ends were cut back, 1 base at V and 9 bases at J, with 11 bases in the middle. CDR1 is MNHNS and CDR2 is SASEGT in the germline V gene. CDR3: CASSEGLRRTQYF. The CDR3 coding sequence is TGTGCCAGCAGTGAAGGTCTGAGGAGGACGCAGTATTTT.

V is TRBV4-1 and J is TRBJ2-4; D unclear. Between the trimmed V and J ends, which lost 0 bases and 8 bases, there was a span of 14 bases. CDR1 and CDR2 from the germline V gene are MGHRA and YSYEKL. The CDR3 has 15 residues. This chain's CDR3 is CASSQEARFMDIQYF. CDR3 nucleotide sequence: TGCGCCAGCAGCCAAGAAGCGAGATTTATGGACATTCAGTACTTC.

The genes are TRBV30 and TRBJ2-1, with 8 bases fitting TRBD1. J was trimmed by 4 bases and V by 1 base; bases with no gene match: 6. The CDR3 runs to 15 residues. Germline loops: CDR1 GTSNPN, CDR2 SVGIG (reference sequence). CDR3 residues: CAWSAGTGPYNEQFF. The DNA for the CDR3 is TGTGCCTGGAGTGCCGGGACAGGCCCTTACAATGAGCAGTTCTTC.

The chain has TRBV28 and TRBJ1-6; 9 bases match TRBD1. Germline values: CDR1 MDHEN, CDR2 SYDVKM. Trimming removed 7 bases from V and 4 bases from J; junction bases left unmatched: 5. The CDR3 spans 15 residues. The CDR3 sequence is CASTMTGGYNSPLHF. The CDR3 DNA sequence: TGTGCCAGCACCATGACAGGGGGGTATAATTCACCCCTCCACTTT.

The chain has TRBV2 and TRBJ2-2; D call uncertain. Trimming removed 7 bases at V and 5 bases at J, with 14 bases between. This CDR3 spans 14 amino acids. The germline gives CDR1 SNHLY, CDR2 FYNNEI. The CDR3 DNA reads as TGTGCCAGCACCAACAAACAGATGACCGGGGAGCTGTTTTTT. Amino acid sequence: CASTNKQMTGELFF.

This chain joins TRBV7-8 and TRBJ2-2; D might be TRBD1 (5 bases). The V end was cut by 2 bases, the J end by 5 bases, with 15 bases between. In germline, CDR1 is SGHVS, CDR2 FQNEAQ. The CDR3 contains 16 residues. The CDR3 is CASSLSWKGSTGELFF. The CDR3 DNA reads as TGTGCCAGCAGCTTATCCTGGAAGGGGTCGACCGGGGAGCTGTTTTTT.

This chain joins TRBV25-1 and TRBJ2-3; 8 bases align to TRBD2. The trim removed 4 bases at V and 1 base at J, leaving 4 bases unmatched. The CDR3 is made up of 15 amino acids. The germline V gene has CDR1 MGHDK and CDR2 SYGVNS. CDR3 amino acids: CASSVRGGGTDTQYF. In DNA form, the CDR3 reads TGTGCCAGCAGTGTCCGGGGGGGCGGCACAGATACGCAGTATTTT.

The gene calls are TRBV30 and TRBJ1-6; D is perhaps TRBD1 (5 bases). CDR1 and CDR2 (germline): GTSNPN, SVGIG (reference sequence). This CDR3 comprises 18 residues. Trimming removed 0 bases at V and 0 bases at J, with 15 bases between. The CDR3 spells CAWSVPGLPSSYNSPLHF. The CDR3 nucleotides are TGTGCCTGGAGTGTACCGGGACTTCCGAGCTCCTATAATTCACCCCTCCACTTT.